A single sample gave rise to the 9 T cell receptor beta chains below, sequenced in a study of blood T cell repertoires in COVID-19. Here immunoSEQ multiplex PCR was the method, and the copy in TCRdb shows in-frame clones only, minus some. The sample records around 400,000 clones, over 85% being singletons. Input material: PBMCs or T cells enriched from blood (not recorded which). These receptors were obtained from a woman aged 25 to 39 who had recovered from COVID-19.

A few counts support this clone. V and J are TRBV30 and TRBJ1-4, with D hard to call. In germline, CDR1 is GTSNPN, CDR2 SVGIG (reference sequence). This CDR3 has 12 residues. Trimming took off 8 bases at V and 11 bases at J, with 18 bases between the two ends. CDR3 residues: CARSPNGKKLFF. The CDR3 DNA follows: TGTGCCCGAAGTCCTAACGGGAAGAAACTGTTTTTT.

V and J are TRBV6-4 and TRBJ1-1; 7 nucleotides align to TRBD1. In germline, CDR1 is MRHNA, CDR2 SNTAGT. The CDR3 runs to 13 residues. J gave up 6 bases and V 6 bases, and 7 bases lay outside the gene matches. Written as DNA, the CDR3 is TGTGCCAGCAGCGAGACCGACAGGGCTGAAGCTTTCTTT. It yields the protein CASSETDRAEAFF.

CDR3 nucleotides: TGTGCCAGCAGCTCCGCGGGACTAGCGGGGGCCGAGCAGTACTTC. It is translated as CASSSAGLAGAEQYF. V gene TRBV7-2 combines with J gene TRBJ2-7; 14 positions match TRBD2. V was pared by 4 bases and J by 6 bases, with 5 bases of the junction left unmatched. The germline V gene has CDR1 SGHTA and CDR2 FQGNSA. This CDR3 region has 15 residues.

The J gene is TRBJ1-2, the V gene TRBV4-3; weak D call: TRBD1 (6 bases). The germline V gene encodes CDR1 LGHNA and CDR2 YSLEER. The CDR3 is 14 amino acids. The germline V and J ends were trimmed by 4 bases and 2 bases, with 11 bases remaining between them. The CDR3 region has the DNA TGCGCCAGCAGCCCGGGACACCGGAACTATGGCTACACCTTC. It translates to CASSPGHRNYGYTF.

This chain joins TRBV14 and TRBJ2-3; the D is unclear. The CDR3 length is 13 residues. V was trimmed by 1 base and J by 4 bases, leaving 6 bases between them. CDR1 and CDR2 (germline): SGHDN, FVKESK. This chain's CDR3 is CASSQAFADTQYF. CDR3 nucleotides: TGTGCCAGCAGCCAAGCTTTCGCAGATACGCAGTATTTT.

CDR3 loop: CASSLNGLSQETQYF. The CDR3 DNA reads as TGTGCCAGCAGCTTAAACGGACTATCTCAAGAGACCCAGTACTTC. The chain combines TRBV11-3 with TRBJ2-5; a possible D gene is TRBD2 (6 bases). Germline loops: CDR1 SGHNT, CDR2 YENEEA. V was cut by 2 bases and J by 2 bases, with 12 bases left in between. The CDR3 runs 15 residues.

The gene calls are TRBV5-1 and TRBJ2-1; TRBD1 might be the D (5 bases). Trimming took off 3 bases at V and 4 bases at J, with 8 bases between the two ends. The germline V gene encodes CDR1 SGHRS and CDR2 YFSETQ. This CDR3 is 13 amino acids long. CDR3 sequence: CASSSSGYNEQFF. The DNA of the CDR3 is TGCGCCAGCAGCTCGTCAGGGTACAATGAGCAGTTCTTC.

The rearrangement links TRBV24-1 to TRBJ1-2, with TRBD1 matching over 7 bases. J gave up 7 bases and V 7 bases, and 14 bases lay outside the gene matches. This CDR3 contains 15 residues. CDR1 and CDR2 (germline): KGHDR, SFDVKD. CDR3 nucleotide sequence: TGTGCCACCAGCCAAGCCGGGACAGCTATTACTGGCTACACCTTC. It encodes CATSQAGTAITGYTF.

The rearrangement uses TRBV23-1 and TRBJ1-1; D ambiguous. TRBV23-1 carries the ORF label, with uncertain function. The CDR3 is made up of 12 amino acids. V was cut by 7 bases and J by 8 bases, with 14 bases left in between. The CDR3 spells CASIFRRSEAFF. The CDR3, as DNA: TGCGCCAGCATTTTCCGGCGGTCGGAAGCTTTCTTT.